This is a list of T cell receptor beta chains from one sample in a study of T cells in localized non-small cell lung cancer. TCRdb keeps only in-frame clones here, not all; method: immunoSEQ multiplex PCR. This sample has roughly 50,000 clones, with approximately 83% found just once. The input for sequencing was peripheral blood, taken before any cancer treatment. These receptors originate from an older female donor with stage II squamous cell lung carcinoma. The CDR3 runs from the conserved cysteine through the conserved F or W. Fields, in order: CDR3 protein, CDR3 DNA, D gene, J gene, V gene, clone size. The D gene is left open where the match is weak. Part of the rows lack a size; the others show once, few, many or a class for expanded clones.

CDR3 protein: CASSLVLAGLQFF
CDR3 DNA: TGTGCCAGCAGCTTGGTACTAGCGGGTTTGCAGTTCTTC
D gene: TRBD2
J gene: TRBJ2-1
V gene: TRBV5-8
clone size: NA

CDR3 protein: CASSLVNSPLHF
CDR3 DNA: TGTGCCAGCAGCTTGGTGAATTCACCCCTCCACTTT
D gene: NA
J gene: TRBJ1-6
V gene: TRBV11-3
clone size: NA

CDR3 protein: CASSVTIGENTGELFF
CDR3 DNA: TGTGCCAGCAGCGTAACAATCGGGGAGAACACCGGGGAGCTGTTTTTT
D gene: NA
J gene: TRBJ2-2
V gene: TRBV9
clone size: NA

CDR3 protein: CASSYGTASTDTQYF
CDR3 DNA: TGTGCCAGCAGTTACGGGACAGCAAGCACAGATACGCAGTATTTT
D gene: TRBD1
J gene: TRBJ2-3
V gene: TRBV6-5
clone size: NA

CDR3 protein: CASSYSKTGLDYGYTF
CDR3 DNA: TGTGCCAGCAGTTACTCGAAGACAGGGCTCGACTATGGCTACACCTTC
D gene: TRBD1
J gene: TRBJ1-2
V gene: TRBV6-5
clone size: NA

CDR3 protein: CASSLRNMNTEAFF
CDR3 DNA: TGTGCCAGCAGCCTAAGAAACATGAACACTGAAGCTTTCTTT
D gene: NA
J gene: TRBJ1-1
V gene: TRBV27
clone size: NA

CDR3 protein: CASSMGQGRTDTQYF
CDR3 DNA: TGTGCCAGTAGTATGGGTCAGGGAAGGACAGATACGCAGTATTTT
D gene: NA
J gene: TRBJ2-3
V gene: TRBV19
clone size: few

CDR3 protein: CATREYPDRDDEQFF
CDR3 DNA: TGTGCCACCAGAGAATACCCGGACAGGGATGATGAGCAGTTCTTC
D gene: TRBD1
J gene: TRBJ2-1
V gene: TRBV15
clone size: NA

CDR3 protein: CASSPTEVFYEQYF
CDR3 DNA: TGTGCCAGCTCACCTACTGAGGTCTTCTACGAGCAGTACTTC
D gene: NA
J gene: TRBJ2-7
V gene: TRBV18
clone size: NA

CDR3 protein: CASSPGAGANSPLHF
CDR3 DNA: TGTGCCAGTTCACCAGGGGCTGGGGCTAATTCACCCCTCCACTTT
D gene: NA
J gene: TRBJ1-6
V gene: TRBV19
clone size: once

CDR3 protein: CTSSHLEGRQGWYGYTF
CDR3 DNA: TGCACCAGCAGCCACCTTGAGGGGAGACAGGGTTGGTATGGCTACACCTTC
D gene: NA
J gene: TRBJ1-2
V gene: TRBV1
clone size: NA

CDR3 protein: CASSLGLGVNSPLHF
CDR3 DNA: TGTGCCAGCAGTTTGGGACTAGGAGTTAATTCACCCCTCCACTTT
D gene: NA
J gene: TRBJ1-6
V gene: TRBV27
clone size: few

CDR3 protein: CASRVDQGNGYTF
CDR3 DNA: TGTGCCAGCAGGGTAGATCAGGGAAATGGCTACACCTTC
D gene: NA
J gene: TRBJ1-2
V gene: TRBV28
clone size: few

CDR3 protein: CASNVLAGENEQYF
CDR3 DNA: TGTGCCAGCAACGTACTAGCGGGGGAGAACGAGCAGTACTTC
D gene: TRBD2
J gene: TRBJ2-7
V gene: TRBV2
clone size: NA

CDR3 protein: CASSYASGLAEKLFF
CDR3 DNA: TGTGCCAGCAGTTACGCCTCGGGTCTGGCTGAAAAACTGTTTTTT
D gene: NA
J gene: TRBJ1-4
V gene: TRBV6-5
clone size: NA